The clone carrying this T cell receptor (beta chain) turned up a few times. Its specificity is unknown. This record comes from a study of Graves' ophthalmopathy and Graves' hyperthyroidism. Study context: Hyperthyroidism is called stable when no ophthalmopathy develops within 18 months of follow-up.

The hyperthyroidism patients, aged 18 to 65, had been newly diagnosed, with under 2 months' duration. Findings of the study overall: Detection in blood was also observed for most expanded thyroid clonotypes above 0.001 frequency.

RNA transcripts were the template, and TCR beta CDR3 regions were amplified from them. After a first-round RT-PCR with HTBI primers, a second-round multiplex PCR was run. TCRdb processed the multiplex PCR reads anew with MiXCR; each CDR3 protein has one entry. The sample includes 500,000 to 600,000 distinct CDR3 sequences, less than 45% of them seen just once. The TCR sequence derives from an adult man with Graves' hyperthyroidism. The sequenced sample consisted of peripheral blood or thyroid tissue (not recorded which).

CDR3: CSVEGAVETGTYEQYF. In DNA, the CDR3 is TGCAGCGTTGAAGGGGCGGTCGAGACAGGTACCTACGAGCAGTACTTC. J is TRBJ2-7 and V is TRBV29-1; D may be TRBD1 (6 bases). The CDR3 is made up of 16 amino acids. Germline V gene lookup returns CDR1 SQVTM and CDR2 ANQGSEA. The V end lost 1 base, the J end lost 2 bases, and 18 bases lay between the germline ends.